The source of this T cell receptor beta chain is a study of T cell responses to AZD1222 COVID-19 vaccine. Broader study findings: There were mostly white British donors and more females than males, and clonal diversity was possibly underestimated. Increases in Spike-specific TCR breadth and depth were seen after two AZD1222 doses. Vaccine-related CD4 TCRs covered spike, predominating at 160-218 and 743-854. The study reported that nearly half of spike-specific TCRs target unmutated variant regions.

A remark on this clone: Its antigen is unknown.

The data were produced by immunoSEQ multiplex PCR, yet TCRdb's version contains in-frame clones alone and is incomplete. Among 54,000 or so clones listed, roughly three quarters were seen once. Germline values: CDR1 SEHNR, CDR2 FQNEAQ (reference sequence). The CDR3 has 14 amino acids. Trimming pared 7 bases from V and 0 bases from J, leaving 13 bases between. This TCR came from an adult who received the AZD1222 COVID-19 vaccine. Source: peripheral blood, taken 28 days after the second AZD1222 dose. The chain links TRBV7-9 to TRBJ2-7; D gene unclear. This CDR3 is CASTKRPGSYEQYF. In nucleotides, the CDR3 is TGTGCCAGCACCAAGAGGCCGGGCTCCTACGAGCAGTACTTC.